This T cell receptor (beta chain) was identified during a study of T-cell memory formation after mild COVID-19. Study results and caveats: Among clones contracting day 15 to 85, CD4/CD8 was balanced, whereas later expanders leaned CD4+. Detection of some responders pre-infection suggested pre-existing cross-reactive memory T cells participated. Contracting CD8+ clones were enriched in EMRA, CD4+ mainly in CM and EM.

This clonotype was counted a few times. The antigen remains unidentified. The germline gives CDR1 SGDLS, CDR2 YYNGEE. Trimming stripped 4 bases from V and 2 bases from J, with 12 bases between. The length of the CDR3 is 14 residues. The TCR alpha and TCR beta cDNA libraries, bearing sample barcodes and UMIs, were generated by 5'RACE using constant-segment primers. TCRdb called the 5' RACE reads again in MiXCR, with one record for every CDR3 protein. Of roughly 580,000 distinct CDR3 sequences in the sample, 18% were seen once. This sequence was found in an adult woman who had mild COVID-19 (a few samples of this study predate the infection). Cell type and time point are not known. What was sequenced was PBMCs or a T cell subset sorted from them (not recorded which). The chain recombines TRBV9 with TRBJ1-2, with D perhaps matching TRBD1 (5 bases). Written as DNA, the CDR3 is TGTGCCAGCAGCTCATCGAACAGGAACTATGGCTACACCTTC. It encodes CASSSSNRNYGYTF.